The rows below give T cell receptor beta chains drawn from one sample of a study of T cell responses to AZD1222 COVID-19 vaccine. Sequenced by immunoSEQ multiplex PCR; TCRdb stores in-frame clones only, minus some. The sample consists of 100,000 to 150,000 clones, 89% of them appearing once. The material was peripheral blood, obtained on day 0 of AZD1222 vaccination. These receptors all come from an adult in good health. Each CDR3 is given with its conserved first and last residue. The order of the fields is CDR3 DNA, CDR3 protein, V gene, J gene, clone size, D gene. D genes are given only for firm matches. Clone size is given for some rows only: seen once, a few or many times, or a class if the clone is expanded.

TGTGCCAGCTCACCACAGGTCGCCGGGCAAGAGACCCAGTACTTC,CASSPQVAGQETQYF,TRBV18,TRBJ2-5,.,.
TGTGCCATCACGGACAGGGCGGGTCAGCCCCAGCATTTT,CAITDRAGQPQHF,TRBV10-3,TRBJ1-5,.,TRBD1
TGTGCCAGCATTGGGCCACCGGCAGGCACGTCTTCACCCCTCCACTTT,CASIGPPAGTSSPLHF,TRBV28,TRBJ1-6,many,.
TGTGCCAGCAGGGGGGACAGGGGGAGATACAATGAGCAGTTCTTC,CASRGDRGRYNEQFF,TRBV6-5,TRBJ2-1,.,TRBD1
TGCGCCAGCAACTCAGGGGGCACCGGGGAGCTGTTTTTT,CASNSGGTGELFF,TRBV5-1,TRBJ2-2,.,TRBD1
TGTGCCAGCAGCTCAAATGGGAGGTCTGGCGAGCAGTACTTC,CASSSNGRSGEQYF,TRBV11-2,TRBJ2-7,.,.
TGTGCCAGCAGCTTAGGCCTTGGCGGGGGGGCCCCAGATACGCAGTATTTT,CASSLGLGGGAPDTQYF,TRBV13,TRBJ2-3,few,TRBD2
TGTGCCAGCACCCAATCAGGGGCTAACTATGGCTACACCTTC,CASTQSGANYGYTF,TRBV7-9,TRBJ1-2,.,.
TGCAGTGCTAGTGGGACTAGCGGGAGCGATGAGCAGTTCTTC,CSASGTSGSDEQFF,TRBV20-1,TRBJ2-1,.,TRBD2
TGTGCCAGTACACGCGGAGGATCCGCGGTTGAAGAGACCCAGTACTTC,CASTRGGSAVEETQYF,TRBV19,TRBJ2-5,.,.
TGTGCCAGTAGTATAGCCTGGCAGGGAGGGACTGAAGCTTTCTTT,CASSIAWQGGTEAFF,TRBV19,TRBJ1-1,.,.
TGTGCCAGCAGCCAGGGGGGGTCCGATACGCAGTATTTT,CASSQGGSDTQYF,TRBV3-1/TRBV3-2,TRBJ2-3,.,TRBD2
TGTGCCAGCAGCCAAGGGGCTGAACCCCGCACAGATACGCAGTATTTT,CASSQGAEPRTDTQYF,TRBV4-2,TRBJ2-3,.,.
TGTGCCAGCAGCGTAGGGGGACAGGTTGATTCCCCCCTCCACTTT,CASSVGGQVDSPLHF,TRBV9,TRBJ1-6,.,TRBD1
TGTGCCAGTACCCCGACAGGGGGCTCCCCCTACGAGCAGTACTTC,CASTPTGGSPYEQYF,TRBV19,TRBJ2-7,.,TRBD1
TGTGCCAGCAGCTTGGACAGAACGTTATTACCTGGAAACACCATATATTTT,CASSLDRTLLPGNTIYF,TRBV7-9,TRBJ1-3,.,.
TGTGCCAGCAGCCCCCGTTTAAACCAAGCTTTCTTT,CASSPRLNQAFF,TRBV11-2,TRBJ1-1,.,.
TGTGCCATAGGGCAGGGAAATCAGCCCCAGCATTTT,CAIGQGNQPQHF,TRBV19,TRBJ1-5,few,.
TGTGCCAGCAGTCCTGGGACAGTAGGCTACGAGCAGTACTTC,CASSPGTVGYEQYF,TRBV27,TRBJ2-7,.,TRBD1
TGTGCCAGCGGATGGACCATGGGACAGACGAACACCGGGGAGCTGTTTTTT,CASGWTMGQTNTGELFF,TRBV5-8,TRBJ2-2,once,TRBD1
TGCAGCGTTAGGACAGGAGCAGACTATGGCTACACCTTC,CSVRTGADYGYTF,TRBV29-1,TRBJ1-2,once,TRBD1
TGCGCCATCTCCCCGGGCGGACTACGCACAGATACGCAGTATTTT,CAISPGGLRTDTQYF,TRBV10-2,TRBJ2-3,.,.
TGTGCCAGCACCCCCGGACAGTCCAGCTCTGGGGCCAACGTCCTGACTTTC,CASTPGQSSSGANVLTF,TRBV3-1/TRBV3-2,TRBJ2-6,.,.
TGTGCCAGCAGCCTAGGACTAGCGGGAGGACCCTACGGCGAGCAGTACTTC,CASSLGLAGGPYGEQYF,TRBV9,TRBJ2-7,.,TRBD2
TGTGCCAGCAGTCCCCCCAGGGACACTGAAGCTTTCTTT,CASSPPRDTEAFF,TRBV28,TRBJ1-1,once,.
TGTGCCAGCAGCGTAGGCCCCGGGGGGTCCGTAGGGATGGTGCAGACCCAGTACTTC,CASSVGPGGSVGMVQTQYF,TRBV9,TRBJ2-5,.,TRBD2
TGTGCCAGTGGGCTCCTAGCGGCCAACACCGGGGAGCTGTTTTTT,CASGLLAANTGELFF,TRBV19,TRBJ2-2,.,TRBD2
TGTGCCAGCAGCTCCAGACTAGCGGGGGGAGTAAGCACAGATACGCAGTATTTT,CASSSRLAGGVSTDTQYF,TRBV7-2,TRBJ2-3,.,TRBD2
TGTGCCACTTCAGCGAGGGTGAGTGAGCAGTTCTTC,CATSARVSEQFF,TRBV15,TRBJ2-1,.,.
TGTGCCAGCAGTTCCCTCCCCCGTGAGCAGTTCTTC,CASSSLPREQFF,TRBV12-3/TRBV12-4,TRBJ2-1,once,.